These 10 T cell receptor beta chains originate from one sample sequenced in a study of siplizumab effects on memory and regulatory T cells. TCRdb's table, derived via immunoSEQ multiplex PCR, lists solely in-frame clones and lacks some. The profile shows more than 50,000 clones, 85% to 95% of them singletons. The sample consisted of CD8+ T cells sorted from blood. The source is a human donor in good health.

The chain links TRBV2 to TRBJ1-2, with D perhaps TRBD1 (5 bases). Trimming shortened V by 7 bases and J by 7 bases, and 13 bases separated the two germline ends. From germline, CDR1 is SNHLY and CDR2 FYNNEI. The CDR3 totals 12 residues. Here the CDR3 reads CASTSGISGYTF. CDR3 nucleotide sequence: TGTGCCAGCACCTCAGGGATAAGTGGCTACACCTTC.

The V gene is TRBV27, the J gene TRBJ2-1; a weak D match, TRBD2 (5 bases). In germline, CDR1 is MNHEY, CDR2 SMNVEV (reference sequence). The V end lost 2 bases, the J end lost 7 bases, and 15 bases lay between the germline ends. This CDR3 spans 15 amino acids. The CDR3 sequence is CASSLIGSERNEQFF. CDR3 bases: TGTGCCAGCAGTTTAATTGGGAGCGAGCGGAATGAGCAGTTCTTC.

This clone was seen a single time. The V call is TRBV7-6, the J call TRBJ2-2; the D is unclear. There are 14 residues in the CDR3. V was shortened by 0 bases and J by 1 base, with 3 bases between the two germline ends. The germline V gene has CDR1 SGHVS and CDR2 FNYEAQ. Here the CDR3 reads CASSLAVNTGELFF. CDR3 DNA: TGTGCCAGCAGCTTAGCGGTGAACACCGGGGAGCTGTTTTTT.

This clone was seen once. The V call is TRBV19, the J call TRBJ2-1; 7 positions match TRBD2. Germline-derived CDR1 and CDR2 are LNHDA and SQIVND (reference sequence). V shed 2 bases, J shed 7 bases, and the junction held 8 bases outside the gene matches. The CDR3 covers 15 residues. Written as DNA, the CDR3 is TGTGCCAGTAGTATATATGGCGGGAGAATAAATGAGCAGTTCTTC. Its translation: CASSIYGGRINEQFF.

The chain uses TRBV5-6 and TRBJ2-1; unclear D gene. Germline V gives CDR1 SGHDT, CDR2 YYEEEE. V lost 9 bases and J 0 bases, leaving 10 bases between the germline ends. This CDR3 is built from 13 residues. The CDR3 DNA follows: TGTGCCACTGAGCGCAGCTCCTACAATGAGCAGTTCTTC. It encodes CATERSSYNEQFF.

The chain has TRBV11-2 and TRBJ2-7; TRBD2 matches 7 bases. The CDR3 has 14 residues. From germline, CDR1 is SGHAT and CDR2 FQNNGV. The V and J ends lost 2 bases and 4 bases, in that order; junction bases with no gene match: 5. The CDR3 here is CASSLMGGPYEQYF. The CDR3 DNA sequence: TGTGCCAGCAGCTTAATGGGAGGGCCGTACGAGCAGTACTTC.

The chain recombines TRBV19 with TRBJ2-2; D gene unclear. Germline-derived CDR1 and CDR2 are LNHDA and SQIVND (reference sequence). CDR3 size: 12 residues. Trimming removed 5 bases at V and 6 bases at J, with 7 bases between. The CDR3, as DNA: TGTGCCAGTAGTCCCCCCGCCGGGGAGCTGTTTTTT. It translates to CASSPPAGELFF.

The CDR3 region is CASSLEGNTEAFF. CDR3 in DNA: TGTGCCAGCAGCTTAGAAGGGAACACTGAAGCTTTCTTT. The gene calls are TRBV7-6 and TRBJ1-1; no clear D gene. CDR3 length: 13 amino acids. The germline CDR1 and CDR2 sequences are SGHVS and FNYEAQ. With 1 base removed from V and 1 base from J, the gap between germline ends came to 4 bases.

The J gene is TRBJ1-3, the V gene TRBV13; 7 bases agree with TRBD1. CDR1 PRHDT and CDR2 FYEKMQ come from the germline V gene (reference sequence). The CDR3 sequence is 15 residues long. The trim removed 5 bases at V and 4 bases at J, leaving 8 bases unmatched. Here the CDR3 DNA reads TGTGCCAGCAGCAAAGACAGGGCCTCAGGAAACACCATATATTTT. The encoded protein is CASSKDRASGNTIYF.

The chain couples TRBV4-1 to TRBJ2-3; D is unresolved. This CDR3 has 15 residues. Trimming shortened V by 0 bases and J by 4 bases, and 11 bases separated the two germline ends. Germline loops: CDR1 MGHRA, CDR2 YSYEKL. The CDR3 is CASSQEGSPADTQYF. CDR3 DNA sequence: TGCGCCAGCAGCCAAGAAGGCTCGCCCGCAGATACGCAGTATTTT.